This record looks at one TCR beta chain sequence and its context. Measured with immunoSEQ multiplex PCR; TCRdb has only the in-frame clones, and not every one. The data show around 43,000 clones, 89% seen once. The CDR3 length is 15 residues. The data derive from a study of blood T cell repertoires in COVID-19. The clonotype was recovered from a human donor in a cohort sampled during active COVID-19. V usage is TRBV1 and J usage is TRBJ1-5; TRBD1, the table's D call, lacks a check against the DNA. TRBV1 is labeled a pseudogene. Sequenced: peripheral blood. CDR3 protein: CTSSQFRLGNQPQHF. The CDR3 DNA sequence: TGCACCAGCAGCCAATTCAGGTTGGGCAATCAGCCCCAGCATTTT.